The source of this T cell receptor (beta chain) is a study of vaccination effects on CD4 cells after COVID-19. This CDR3 contains 16 residues. J gave up 0 bases and V 3 bases, and 4 bases lay outside the gene matches. Germline V CDR1 and CDR2: MDHEN, SYDVKM. Within the ViraFEST assay, antigen-specific CD4+ T cells underwent expansion with viral peptide pools prior to sequencing. At the end of about ten days of culture, CD4+ T cells were isolated. Among the vaccine recipients, none had a prior SARS-CoV-2 infection, and nucleocapsid antibodies were negative. The data were produced by immunoSEQ multiplex PCR, yet TCRdb's version contains in-frame clones alone and is incomplete. This table holds around 36,000 clones, roughly 70% found once. This clone was detected once. Its antigen remains unidentified.

V is TRBV28 and J is TRBJ1-5, with 8 bases lining up with TRBD1. This clonotype was obtained from a human donor who received a COVID-19 vaccine. The material was CD4+ T cells from PBMCs cultured with SARS-CoV-2 spike peptides, obtained before COVID-19 vaccination. The CDR3 DNA is TGTGCCAGCAGTTTCCAGGGGGCCTATAGCAATCAGCCCCAGCATTTT. Translation gives CASSFQGAYSNQPQHF.